Below, 32 T cell receptor beta chains from the same sample are listed, as sequenced in a study of spatial heterogeneity in lung cancer. Their cognate antigens are unknown. From the 5' RACE reads, TCRdb called clonotypes with MiXCR, one entry per CDR3 protein. The sample has roughly 8,000 distinct CDR3 sequences; just over 8% are singletons. Time point given: sample taken at primary tumor resection. Study-level points and caveats: Tumoral mutation counts were tracked by counts of expanded intratumoral alpha and beta TCRs.

The sequencing here drew on lung tumor tissue, taken at surgery. Source of these receptors: a male donor with early-stage non-small cell lung cancer.

This clonotype is termed medium-sized (0.01 to 0.1%). The library was built for alpha chains, so this beta chain is an off-target read and its size means little. The J gene is TRBJ2-5, the V gene TRBV5-6, with a weak D call TRBD2 (6 bases). Germline lookup yields CDR1 SGHDT and CDR2 YYEEEE. The germline V and J ends were trimmed by 0 bases and 4 bases, with 10 bases remaining between them. This CDR3 region has 14 residues. The CDR3 sequence is CASSLGGIGETQYF. The CDR3 nucleotides read TGTGCCAGCAGCTTGGGCGGGATAGGAGAGACCCAGTACTTC.

This clonotype is categorized as medium-sized. Since it is a stray read in a library aimed at alpha chains, this beta chain has a size that is not meaningful. This chain joins TRBV3-1 and TRBJ2-7; TRBD1 is a possible D gene (6 bases). With 4 bases removed from V and 2 bases from J, the gap between germline ends came to 12 bases. Germline-derived CDR1 and CDR2 are LGHDT and YNNKEL (reference sequence). The CDR3 loop spans 14 amino acids. CDR3 coding DNA: TGTGCCAGCAGCCTTCAACAGGGTGCCTACGAGCAGTACTTC. This codes for CASSLQQGAYEQYF.

As for this clonotype: Found in a library prepared for alpha chains, this beta chain is an off-target read, and its abundance has little meaning. The V call is TRBV7-8, the J call TRBJ2-1, with TRBD2 matching over 7 bases. The trim removed 1 base at V and 2 bases at J, leaving 5 bases unmatched. The CDR3 covers 16 residues. Germline V gene sequence: CDR1 SGHVS, CDR2 FQNEAQ. The CDR3 DNA sequence: TGTGCCAGCAGCTTAGGGGCGGCGGGAGCCTACAATGAGCAGTTCTTC. Encoded protein: CASSLGAAGAYNEQFF.

At least ten counts were recorded for this clonotype. Since it is a stray read in a library aimed at alpha chains, this beta chain has a size that is not meaningful. The V and J genes are TRBV10-3 and TRBJ2-7; D gene unclear. Trimming stripped 5 bases from V and 2 bases from J, with 16 bases between. The CDR3 runs 15 residues. The V gene's germline CDR1 is ENHRY and CDR2 SYGVKD. CDR3 in amino acids: CAISPRARHPYEQYF. The CDR3 DNA follows: TGTGCCATCAGTCCTAGGGCTAGACACCCCTACGAGCAGTACTTC.

This clonotype is deemed medium-sized. Found in a library prepared for alpha chains, this beta chain is an off-target read, and its abundance has little meaning. This chain links TRBV27 with TRBJ2-7; the D gene could be TRBD1 or TRBD2 (5 bases each). CDR1 is MNHEY and CDR2 is SMNVEV in the germline V gene (reference sequence). V was cut by 8 bases and J by 1 base, with 21 bases left in between. The CDR3 totals 16 residues. The CDR3 sequence: CASGTPGQTLSYEQYF. CDR3 DNA sequence: TGTGCCAGCGGCACCCCGGGGCAGACGTTATCCTACGAGCAGTACTTC.

Relative to its sample, this clonotype is medium-sized. Within a library made for alpha chains, this beta chain is off target, and its count is uninformative. The gene calls are TRBV7-2 and TRBJ1-2, with D perhaps matching TRBD1 (5 bases). This CDR3 contains 15 residues. Germline lookup yields CDR1 SGHTA and CDR2 FQGNSA. Trimming shortened V by 5 bases and J by 0 bases, and 13 bases separated the two germline ends. CDR3 DNA: TGTGCCAGCAGCCTCTCCGCAGGGACTAACTATGGCTACACCTTC. Residues: CASSLSAGTNYGYTF.

Sample share makes this clonotype medium-sized (0.01 to 0.1%). This beta chain turned up in a library designed for alpha chains; as an off-target read, its abundance says little. The gene calls are TRBV28 and TRBJ1-1, with D unresolved. Germline loops: CDR1 MDHEN, CDR2 SYDVKM. The V gene lost 6 bases and the J gene lost 5 bases, with 10 bases spanning the gap. This CDR3 spans 12 amino acids. CDR3 bases: TGTGCCAGCAGGCAGGAGCTAACTGAAGCTTTCTTT. The encoded protein is CASRQELTEAFF.

This clonotype is judged medium-sized (0.01 to 0.1%). Since it is a stray read in a library aimed at alpha chains, this beta chain has a size that is not meaningful. The chain has TRBV20-1 and TRBJ2-3, with unresolved D. The length of the CDR3 is 11 residues. Germline CDR1 and CDR2: DFQATT and SNEGSKA (reference sequence). Trimming cost V 7 bases and J 6 bases, with 11 bases left between them. This CDR3 reads CSGDTEDTQYF. CDR3 DNA: TGCAGTGGTGATACGGAGGATACGCAGTATTTT.

This clonotype is labeled medium-sized. This beta chain turned up in a library designed for alpha chains; as an off-target read, its abundance says little. The chain uses TRBV7-8 and TRBJ2-1; D unclear. The length of the CDR3 is 11 residues. CDR1 is SGHVS, CDR2 FQNEAQ, per germline. Between the trimmed V and J ends, which lost 4 bases and 3 bases, there was a span of 1 base. For the CDR3, the DNA is TGTGCCAGCAGCTACTACAATGAGCAGTTCTTC. Translated, it gives CASSYYNEQFF.

This clonotype has ten or more counts. Since the library was made to target alpha chains, this beta chain is a stray read and its abundance is not meaningful. The chain joins TRBV28 to TRBJ2-7; 13 bases map to TRBD2. The J segment lost 7 bases and the V segment lost 7 bases, leaving 13 bases of the junction unmatched. CDR1 is MDHEN, CDR2 SYDVKM, per germline. CDR3 length: 16 residues. DNA of the CDR3: TGTGCCAGCACAGGAAGGGGACTAGCGGGGAGCAATGAGCAGTACTTC. Amino acid sequence: CASTGRGLAGSNEQYF.

Relative to its sample, this clonotype is medium-sized (0.01 to 0.1%). Because this beta chain is a stray read in a library intended to capture alpha chains, its abundance should not be given much weight. The chain combines TRBV4-3 with TRBJ2-2, with D possibly being TRBD1 (6 bases). The CDR3 has 16 amino acids. Germline CDR1 reads LGHNA; CDR2 reads YSLEER. V lost 0 bases to trimming and J lost 1 base, with 9 bases between them. The CDR3 here is CASSQDIGGNTGELFF. In DNA form, the CDR3 reads TGCGCCAGCAGCCAAGATATAGGGGGGAACACCGGGGAGCTGTTTTTT.

This clonotype is medium-sized in the sample. This beta chain appears as a stray read in a library generated for alpha chains; its size is not informative. The J gene is TRBJ1-1, the V gene TRBV6-5; D gene uncertain. Germline V gene data show CDR1 as MNHEY and CDR2 as SVGAGI. The CDR3 is 14 amino acids. V shed 4 bases and J shed 4 bases, with 13 bases lying between them. The CDR3 region is CASSFKLWGTEAFF. CDR3 in DNA: TGTGCCAGCAGTTTCAAACTTTGGGGCACTGAAGCTTTCTTT.

This clonotype was observed a few times. This beta chain is an off-target read within a library intended for alpha chains, so its frequency means little. The chain has TRBV6-6 and TRBJ2-7, with a possible D match to TRBD2 (6 bases). Trimming took 6 bases from V and 7 from J, leaving 13 bases between them. Germline loops: CDR1 MNHNY, CDR2 SVGAGI (reference sequence). The CDR3 contains 12 residues. The CDR3 DNA follows: TGTGCCAGCAGCCCTAGGGCGGGGGAGCAGTACTTC. Residues: CASSPRAGEQYF.

Ten or more counts support this clonotype. The library was prepared for alpha chains; this beta chain is a stray read, so its frequency means little. The chain uses TRBV6-5 and TRBJ2-1; D is uncertain. This CDR3 spans 13 amino acids. Trimming took 7 bases from V and 7 from J, leaving 14 bases between them. CDR1 is MNHEY and CDR2 is SVGAGI in the germline V gene. CDR3 sequence (DNA): TGTGCCAGCACCACATCTTTTCTAAATGAGCAGTTCTTC. Protein product: CASTTSFLNEQFF.

Many counts were recorded for this clonotype. Within a library made for alpha chains, this beta chain is off target, and its count is uninformative. The rearrangement joins TRBV5-6 to TRBJ2-2; no clear D gene. The germline V gene encodes CDR1 SGHDT and CDR2 YYEEEE. The V end was cut by 3 bases, the J end by 5 bases, with 8 bases between. The CDR3 consists of 13 residues. As DNA, the CDR3 is TGTGCCAGCAGCTATGTAGGTACCGGGGAGCTGTTTTTT. Encoded protein: CASSYVGTGELFF.

This clonotype ranks as medium-sized. A library prepared for alpha chains yielded this beta chain as an off-target read; its size is of little meaning. The V call is TRBV5-1, the J call TRBJ2-7, with D possibly TRBD1 on 5 matching bases. The CDR3 is 14 amino acids. CDR1 and CDR2 (germline): SGHRS, YFSETQ. V was shortened by 4 bases and J by 3 bases, with 14 bases between the two germline ends. Here the CDR3 reads CASSPELGVYEQYF. CDR3 nucleotide sequence: TGCGCCAGCAGCCCAGAGCTAGGGGTCTACGAGCAGTACTTC.

Within the sample, this clonotype is medium-sized. The library was prepared for alpha chains; this beta chain is a stray read, so its frequency means little. The chain joins TRBV5-6 to TRBJ2-7; 7 nucleotides agree with TRBD2. Germline assignment: CDR1 SGHDT and CDR2 YYEEEE. The CDR3 covers 14 residues. V shed 4 bases and J 1 base; nucleotides not matched to a gene: 5. The CDR3: CASSPRRESYEQYF. In nucleotides, the CDR3 is TGTGCCAGCAGCCCACGGCGGGAGTCCTACGAGCAGTACTTC.

This clonotype was picked up many times. The library was built for alpha chains, so this beta chain is an off-target read and its size means little. The chain employs TRBV27 and TRBJ2-2; the D is unclear. Trimming cost V 9 bases and J 1 base, with 12 bases left between them. The V gene's germline CDR1 is MNHEY and CDR2 SMNVEV (reference sequence). The CDR3 sequence is 14 residues long. CDR3 nucleotide sequence: TGTGCCAGTGCCGGGTCTTTGAACACCGGGGAGCTGTTTTTT. This codes for CASAGSLNTGELFF.

This clonotype occurred many times. Since the library was made to target alpha chains, this beta chain is a stray read and its abundance is not meaningful. The rearrangement links TRBV20-1 to TRBJ2-5; 8 bases are a match to TRBD2. This CDR3 contains 14 residues. Losses at the gene ends were 4 bases for V and 5 bases for J; bases not matched to a gene: 9. The germline V gene has CDR1 DFQATT and CDR2 SNEGSKA (reference sequence). CDR3: CSATSPAGEETQYF. The CDR3 region has the DNA TGCAGTGCTACGTCTCCAGCGGGAGAGGAGACCCAGTACTTC.

This clonotype is medium-sized by share. With the library built for alpha chains, this beta chain is off target and its frequency is not meaningful. The chain couples TRBV24-1 to TRBJ2-1, with TRBD1 identical over 10 bases. Germline CDR1 reads KGHDR; CDR2 reads SFDVKD. V was clipped by 4 bases and J by 5 bases; unmatched bases: 10. CDR3 length: 17 amino acids. The CDR3 sequence is CATSEPPGQGRDNEQFF. The CDR3 region has the DNA TGTGCCACCAGTGAACCTCCGGGACAGGGGCGCGACAATGAGCAGTTCTTC.

By frequency in the sample, this clonotype is medium-sized. This beta chain appears as a stray read in a library generated for alpha chains; its size is not informative. The CDR3 DNA reads TGCGCCAGCAGCTTGGTGGGAGGGAGACAAGAGACCCAGTACTTC. This sequence encodes CASSLVGGRQETQYF. The chain has TRBV5-1 and TRBJ2-5; 7 positions match TRBD2. The CDR3 contains 15 residues. Germline lookup yields CDR1 SGHRS and CDR2 YFSETQ. The V segment lost 0 bases and the J segment 2 bases; nucleotides outside the gene matches: 4.

This clonotype has at least ten counts. This beta chain is an unintended read in a library built for alpha chains; its size means little. The chain is built from TRBV20-1 and TRBJ1-2; 7 nucleotides agree with TRBD1. V was clipped by 7 bases and J by 2 bases; unmatched bases: 10. CDR1 and CDR2 from the germline V gene are DFQATT and SNEGSKA (reference sequence). The CDR3 is made up of 14 amino acids. CDR3 loop: CSGEQGRANYGYTF. CDR3 coding DNA: TGCAGTGGTGAACAGGGGCGGGCGAACTATGGCTACACCTTC.

About this clonotype: Because the library targeted alpha chains, this beta chain is an off-target read whose size means little. This chain connects TRBV6-1 to TRBJ2-2, with TRBD1 matching 8 bases. Germline V gene data show CDR1 as MNHNS and CDR2 as SASEGT. With V trimmed by 5 bases and J by 8 bases, 7 bases remained unmatched. The length of the CDR3 is 14 residues. This chain's CDR3 is CASSNGQGEGELFF. In DNA, the CDR3 is TGTGCCAGCAGTAATGGACAGGGCGAGGGGGAGCTGTTTTTT.

This clonotype was observed at least ten times. This beta chain is a stray read from a library made for alpha chains; its abundance is not meaningful. The rearrangement joins TRBV7-9 to TRBJ2-1; 12 nucleotides agree with TRBD2. The V segment lost 5 bases and the J segment 15 bases; nucleotides outside the gene matches: 8. The CDR3 totals 13 residues. The germline V gene has CDR1 SEHNR and CDR2 FQNEAQ (reference sequence). CDR3 nucleotide sequence: TGTGCCAGCAGCCGACGGACTAGCGGGATAACGTTCTTC. This sequence encodes CASSRRTSGITFF.

This clonotype was picked up many times. This beta chain lies outside the target of a library built for alpha chains; its clone size means little. This sequence joins TRBV5-1 and TRBJ1-2; 12 bases map to TRBD1. J was trimmed by 8 bases and V by 4 bases; bases with no gene match: 9. This CDR3 is 15 amino acids long. The germline V gene has CDR1 SGHRS and CDR2 YFSETQ. The CDR3 spells CASSGTGGAPGGYTF. In DNA form, the CDR3 reads TGCGCCAGCAGCGGGACAGGGGGCGCCCCGGGGGGCTACACCTTC.

By sample fraction, this clonotype is large. This beta chain is an unintended read in a library built for alpha chains; its size means little. The chain joins TRBV7-2 to TRBJ2-1; 12 bases are shared with TRBD2. The J segment lost 7 bases and the V segment lost 5 bases, leaving 6 bases of the junction unmatched. The CDR3 contains 15 residues. The germline V gene has CDR1 SGHTA and CDR2 FQGNSA. The CDR3 DNA is TGTGCCAGCAGCATAACGGGGACTAGCGGGAATGAGCAGTTCTTC. Its protein is CASSITGTSGNEQFF. Variable domain in full (rest from reference TRBV7-2 and TRBJ2-1): GAGVSQSPSNKVTEKGKDVELRCDPISGHTALYWYRQSLGQGLEFLIYFQGNSAPDKSGLPSDRFSAERTGGSVSTLTIQRTQQEDSAVYLCASSITGTSGNEQFFGPGTRLTVL.

This clonotype rates as medium-sized. This beta chain is a stray read from a library made for alpha chains; its abundance is not meaningful. CDR3 region: CSASKVTYEQYF. The CDR3 DNA follows: TGCAGTGCTAGTAAGGTAACCTACGAGCAGTACTTC. The chain recombines TRBV20-1 with TRBJ2-7; no definite D call. The CDR3 has 12 residues. Germline V gene lookup returns CDR1 DFQATT and CDR2 SNEGSKA (reference sequence). The V and J ends lost 3 bases and 2 bases respectively, with 8 bases between them.

By its share, this clonotype is medium-sized. The library was prepared for alpha chains; this beta chain is a stray read, so its frequency means little. V and J are TRBV27 and TRBJ2-1; weak D call: TRBD2 (5 bases). V dropped 2 bases and J dropped 6 bases, with 8 bases sitting between them. This CDR3 region has 13 residues. The germline CDR1 and CDR2 sequences are MNHEY and SMNVEV (reference sequence). The DNA of the CDR3 is TGTGCCAGCAGTTTAAGGACTCTCAATGAGCAGTTCTTC. This gives the protein CASSLRTLNEQFF.

This clonotype qualifies as medium-sized. Within a library made for alpha chains, this beta chain is off target, and its count is uninformative. The V gene is TRBV20-1, the J gene TRBJ2-1; 7 bases agree with TRBD2. Per the germline V gene, CDR1 is DFQATT and CDR2 is SNEGSKA (reference sequence). V lost 5 bases, J lost 3 bases, and 13 bases stayed unmatched. This CDR3 contains 16 residues. This CDR3 reads CSAPYGWRENYNEQFF. The CDR3 DNA sequence: TGCAGTGCTCCGTATGGGTGGCGGGAGAACTACAATGAGCAGTTCTTC.

As for this clonotype: Found in a library prepared for alpha chains, this beta chain is an off-target read, and its abundance has little meaning. The chain is built from TRBV13 and TRBJ2-4, with D unclear. Germline V lookup: CDR1 PRHDT, CDR2 FYEKMQ (reference sequence). The CDR3 is 14 amino acids. The V and J ends lost 5 bases and 0 bases respectively, with 8 bases between them. In nucleotides, the CDR3 is TGTGCCAGCAGCGAGGTACTAGCCAAAAACATTCAGTACTTC. It encodes CASSEVLAKNIQYF.

This clonotype is medium-sized within its sample. As an off-target read in a library built for alpha chains, this beta chain has a frequency of little significance. This chain joins TRBV6-5 and TRBJ2-7; D may match TRBD1 or TRBD2 (5 bases each). The V gene lost 5 bases and the J gene lost 2 bases, with 16 bases spanning the gap. The CDR3 runs 15 residues. Germline values: CDR1 MNHEY, CDR2 SVGAGI. The CDR3 reads CASSRTWDVAYEQYF. The CDR3 DNA reads TGTGCCAGCAGTCGAACCTGGGACGTAGCCTACGAGCAGTACTTC.

This clonotype was recorded at least ten times. This beta chain is an unintended read in a library built for alpha chains; its size means little. The chain uses TRBV7-9 and TRBJ2-3; D might be TRBD2 (6 bases). The V gene's germline CDR1 is SEHNR and CDR2 FQNEAQ (reference sequence). V lost 11 bases to trimming and J lost 0 bases, with 12 bases between them. CDR3 size: 13 residues. The CDR3 spells CAPGDSSTDTQYF. The CDR3 nucleotides read TGTGCCCCGGGGGATTCTAGCACAGATACGCAGTATTTT.